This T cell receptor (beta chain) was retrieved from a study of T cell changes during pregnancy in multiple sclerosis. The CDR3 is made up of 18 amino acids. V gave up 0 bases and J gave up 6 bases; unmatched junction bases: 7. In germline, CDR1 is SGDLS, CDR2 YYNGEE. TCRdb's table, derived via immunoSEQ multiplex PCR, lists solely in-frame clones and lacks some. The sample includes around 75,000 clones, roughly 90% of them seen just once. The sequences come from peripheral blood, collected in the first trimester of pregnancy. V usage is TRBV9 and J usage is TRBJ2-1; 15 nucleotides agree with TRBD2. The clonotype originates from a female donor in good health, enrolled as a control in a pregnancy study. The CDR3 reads CASSVGGLAGGRGNEQFF. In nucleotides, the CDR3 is TGTGCCAGCAGCGTAGGAGGACTAGCGGGGGGGCGGGGCAATGAGCAGTTCTTC.